This T cell receptor beta chain was retrieved from a study of cytomegalovirus exposure and HLA in healthy donors. Germline CDR1 and CDR2: SGHTA and FQGNSA. V lost 1 base, J lost 4 bases, and 13 bases stayed unmatched. This CDR3 comprises 17 residues. The study ran its PCR with 60 Vbeta and 13 Jbeta primers. This table comes from immunoSEQ multiplex PCR, and its TCRdb copy is limited to in-frame clones, with some not included. The table has roughly 200,000 clones, over 70% seen once. The chain couples TRBV7-2 to TRBJ2-7; 7 nucleotides match TRBD2. Sequencing used PBMCs. The TCR comes from a woman in her fifties or sixties in good health and CMV-seropositive. The CDR3 DNA follows: TGTGCCAGCAGCTTAGGCGTAGGGGAGGGCTTTGGTTACGAGCAGTACTTC. Translating it yields CASSLGVGEGFGYEQYF.